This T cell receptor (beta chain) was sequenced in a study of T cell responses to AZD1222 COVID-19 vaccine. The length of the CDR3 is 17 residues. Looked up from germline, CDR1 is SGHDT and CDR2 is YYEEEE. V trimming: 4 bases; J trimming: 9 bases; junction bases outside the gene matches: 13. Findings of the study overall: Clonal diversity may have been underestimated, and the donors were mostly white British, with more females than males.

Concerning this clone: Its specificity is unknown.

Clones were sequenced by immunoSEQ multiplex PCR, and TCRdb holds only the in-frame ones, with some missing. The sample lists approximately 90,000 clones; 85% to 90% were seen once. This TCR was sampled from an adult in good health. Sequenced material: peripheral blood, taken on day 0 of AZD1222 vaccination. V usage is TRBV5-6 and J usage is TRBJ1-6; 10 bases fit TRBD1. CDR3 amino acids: CASSPRQGAKHTSPLHF. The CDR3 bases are TGTGCCAGCAGCCCGAGACAGGGGGCTAAACACACTTCACCCCTCCACTTT.